One sample yielded the 6 T cell receptor beta chains listed below, sequenced in a study of CD8+ T cells in alopecia areata. RNA extraction was followed by reverse transcription into cDNA, which acted as the sequencing template. This table comes from immunoSEQ multiplex PCR, and its TCRdb copy is limited to in-frame clones, with some not included. The sample carries 150,000 to 200,000 clones, over 55% recorded once. The sequencing used CD4+ T cells sorted from blood, collected at week 0. These receptors originate from a human donor with alopecia areata.

The rearrangement uses TRBV29-1 and TRBJ2-2; maybe TRBD2 (5 bases). From germline, CDR1 is SQVTM and CDR2 ANQGSEA. This CDR3 region has 13 residues. V dropped 5 bases and J dropped 3 bases, with 10 bases sitting between them. CDR3 in amino acids: CSVRGTDTGELFF. The CDR3 DNA reads as TGCAGCGTTCGGGGAACGGACACCGGGGAGCTGTTTTTT.

The V gene is TRBV14, the J gene TRBJ2-3, with D possibly TRBD2 on 6 matching bases. Trimming removed 3 bases at V and 0 bases at J, with 10 bases between. The CDR3 has 15 amino acids. Germline lookup yields CDR1 SGHDN and CDR2 FVKESK. CDR3 sequence (DNA): TGTGCCAGCAGCCAGTCCGCGGGGAGCACAGATACGCAGTATTTT. Amino acid sequence: CASSQSAGSTDTQYF.

The chain carries TRBV29-1 and TRBJ1-1; TRBD1 matches at 7 bases. The germline V gene encodes CDR1 SQVTM and CDR2 ANQGSEA. The CDR3 totals 13 residues. Trimming cost V 5 bases and J 0 bases; bases outside gene matches: 3. The chain's CDR3 is CSVSGGVNTEAFF. The CDR3 region has the DNA TGCAGCGTTTCAGGGGGGGTGAACACTGAAGCTTTCTTT.

This chain joins TRBV29-1 and TRBJ2-3, with D perhaps TRBD1 (6 bases). CDR1 SQVTM and CDR2 ANQGSEA come from the germline V gene. V lost 3 bases to trimming and J lost 3 bases, with 7 bases between them. This CDR3 is built from 12 residues. CDR3 nucleotides: TGCAGCGTTGATGGACAGACAGATACGCAGTATTTT. Translating gives CSVDGQTDTQYF.

The CDR3 is CASSQGLTGTGANVLTF. Written as DNA, the CDR3 is TGTGCCAGCAGCCAAGGATTGACAGGGACTGGGGCCAACGTCCTGACTTTC. This chain connects TRBV14 to TRBJ2-6, with TRBD1 matching 7 bases. Germline loops: CDR1 SGHDN, CDR2 FVKESK. V was pared by 1 base and J by 2 bases, with 5 bases of the junction left unmatched. CDR3 length: 17 amino acids.

The V and J genes are TRBV29-1 and TRBJ1-2; D may be TRBD1 (6 bases). CDR3 size: 12 residues. CDR1 and CDR2 from the germline V gene are SQVTM and ANQGSEA. Trimming pared 6 bases from V and 12 bases from J, leaving 20 bases between. The chain's CDR3 is CSVRDTRKLDTF. The CDR3 DNA is TGCAGCGTGAGGGACACCAGGAAGCTGGACACCTTC.